This T cell receptor beta chain is from a study of CXCR3-negative and CXCR3-positive naive CD8 T cells (dated by TCRdb to about 2019). Regarding the complete study: In total, roughly 140 million TRB reads were obtained, corresponding to roughly 1.5 +/- 0.3 million reads per library. The diversity and physicochemical repertoire analyses included more than ten donors pooled from two independent experiments. Naive subsets from a handful of donors and memory cells from 3 donors were included in the TRBV-TRBJ cluster analysis. The full study reports these points: Because surface CD5, which has been linked to self-reactivity in mice, was comparable between naive subsets, TCR interaction strength was also inferred from TRB CDR3 physicochemical properties. Freshly isolated PBMCs were used for most assays because CXCR3 expression partially decreased after cryopreservation. TRBV-TRBJ usage was similar between naive CXCR3-negative and CXCR3-positive cells from the same donor, while memory cells showed distinct patterns. Comparably high repertoire diversity was found in both naive subsets, whereas much lower repertoire diversity was found in memory CD8+ T cells.

About this clonotype itself: What antigen it recognizes has not been identified.

Sequencer: NextSeq 550. The Human TCR Profiling Kit (MiLaboratory) was used to prepare UMI-labeled 5' RACE TRB cDNA libraries. The full amount of extracted RNA was used for cDNA synthesis, and the full amount of resulting cDNA was used for PCR amplification. Libraries were prepared in parallel using an identical number of PCR cycles. Under the source paper's analysis protocol: With a minimum of two reads required per UMI, MIGEC and MiXCR pulled out about 50,000 +/- 10,000 unique UMI-labeled TRB cDNA molecules from each library. Each library averaged about 40,000 +/- 10,000 functional in-frame TRB CDR3 nucleotide clonotypes without stop codons. Diversity metrics, including normalized Shannon-Wiener and Chao1, were computed in VDJtools after downsampling to 5000 UMI-labeled TRB molecules per sample. VDJtools computed clonotype-size-weighted physicochemical properties of the central five CDR3 residues: interaction energy, strength, volume and Kidera factor 4. TCRdb reprocessed the raw reads; every CDR3 protein sequence is a single record, and DNA is not supplied. The V and J calls reflect TCRdb's pipeline rather than the authors' work. This sample's clone table shows roughly 40,000 distinct CDR3 sequences. The top ten hold about 8% of the sample.

Each CD8+ T cell subset was flow-sorted in triplicate, and some 310,000 cells per subset were placed directly into RLT lysis buffer. Peripheral blood mononuclear cells were isolated from buffy coats using standard density gradient centrifugation. An RNeasy Mini Kit was used to extract total RNA from the sorted cells. This TCR was sampled from a human donor in good health. Some clones in this sample may be carry-over from other donors' samples. The material sequenced was memory CD8+ T cells from blood. The sample's cell subset or site label, decoded: conventional CD8+ memory T cells (TMEM), sorted as controls.

This receptor has the CDR3 CASSLDPGPGQPQHF. Recombination linked TRBV5-1 to TRBJ1-5. The CDR1 and CDR2 encoded by the germline V gene are SGHRS and YFSETQ. Its CDR3 holds 15 amino acids, cysteine through phenylalanine. No DNA is recorded.